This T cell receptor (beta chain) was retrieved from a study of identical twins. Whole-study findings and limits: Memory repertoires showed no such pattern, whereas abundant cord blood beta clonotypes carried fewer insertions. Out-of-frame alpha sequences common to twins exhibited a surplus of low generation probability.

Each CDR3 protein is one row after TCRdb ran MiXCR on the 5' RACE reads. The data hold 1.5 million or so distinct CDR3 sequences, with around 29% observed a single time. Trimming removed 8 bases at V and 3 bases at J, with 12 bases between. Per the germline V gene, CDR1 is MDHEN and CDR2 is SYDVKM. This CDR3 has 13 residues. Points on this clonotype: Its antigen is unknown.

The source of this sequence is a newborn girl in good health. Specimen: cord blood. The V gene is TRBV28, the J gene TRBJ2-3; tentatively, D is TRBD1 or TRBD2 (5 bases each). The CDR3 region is CASATGGTDTQYF. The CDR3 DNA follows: TGTGCCAGCGCAACTGGGGGAACAGATACGCAGTATTTT. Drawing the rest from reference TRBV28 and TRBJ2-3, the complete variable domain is DVKVTQSSRYLVKRTGEKVFLECVQDMDHENMFWYRQDPGLGLRLIYFSYDVKMKEKGDIPEGYSVSREKKERFSLILESASTNQTSMYLCASATGGTDTQYFGPGTRLTVL.